The entry that follows covers one T cell receptor beta chain sequence. The antigen is unknown. Universal primer sites and UMIs were introduced during 5'RACE template-switching synthesis of TCR cDNA. Using its own MiXCR run on the 5' RACE reads, TCRdb lists one record per CDR3 protein. The repertoire consists of about 320,000 distinct CDR3 sequences, with around 11% occurring once and the leading ten covering about 3.3%. This entry is derived from a study of T cells after yellow fever vaccination. In the study overall: With SMART-Seq v4 Ultra Low Input, the fractions containing low cell numbers were prepared. Findings and limits, study-wide: Abundant contaminating clonotypes from the bulk population could appear in FACS-sorted repertoires. Shared CD4/CD8 clonotypes were a small share, likely from convergent recombination.

Germline CDR1 reads LGHDT; CDR2 reads YNNKEL (reference sequence). The CDR3 totals 14 residues. Germline trimming cut 2 bases from V and 3 bases from J; bases unmatched to any gene: 2. The V call is TRBV3-1, the J call TRBJ2-5, with 8 bases identical to TRBD2. The source of this sequence is a man between 18 and 29 years old who received the YFV17D yellow fever vaccine. The material sequenced was CD4+ T cells sorted from PBMCs, taken 45 days after the yellow fever booster vaccination. The CDR3 spells CASSQNGGEETQYF. In DNA form, the CDR3 reads TGTGCCAGCAGCCAAAACGGGGGGGAAGAGACCCAGTACTTC.